Sequencing of this T cell receptor beta chain was carried out in a study of post-analysis software for immune sequencing data (dated by TCRdb to between 2014 and 2017). Study-level background: The recorded disease courses included relapsing-remitting, secondary progressive and progressive-relapsing multiple sclerosis, and some patients had no subtype annotation. Patient repertoires were compared against over ten previously published healthy control repertoires from donors aged 6 to 25 years. A subset of samples was prepared in parallel using single-end sample barcoding, then pooled and co-amplified after Illumina adapter ligation. Results and caveats for the whole study, not just this receptor: Direct clustering with F measure showed strong co-clustering of samples prepared in the same batch, prompting a batch-effect correction. The control group was slightly older than the multiple sclerosis patient group. Significantly higher frequencies in patients than in controls were found for about 5 TRBV segments, including TRBV5-6, TRBV5-1 and TRBV20-1. Multiple sclerosis patients had significantly lower normalized Chao1 diversity than controls, a result that suggests substantial peripheral T-cell clonal expansion.

V loses 5 bases of germline sequence and J loses 7 bases, and the interval between the two ends is 15 bases. The germline V gene provides CDR1 SQVTM and CDR2 ANQGSEA. Its CDR3 holds 13 amino acids, cysteine through phenylalanine. The sequence is cut down to CDR3 DNA, 39 bases in frame from base 1. TCR beta repertoires were profiled from peripheral blood of under 15 young patients with multiple sclerosis to demonstrate the VDJtools post-analysis software. The patients with multiple sclerosis were children and adolescents between about 6 and 17 years of age. In the case of this clonotype: This receptor's antigen is unknown. One base away lies a much larger clone, so this may be a sequencing read error.

The receptor library was made with PCR. For sequencing, an Illumina HiSeq 2500 was employed. Unique molecular identifiers were incorporated into TCR beta cDNA libraries to reduce PCR and sequencing biases. Roughly 0.5 million cDNA molecules were obtained per 1 to 10 million input T cells, so each molecule approximated one T cell. Patient libraries were prepared and sequenced with the same protocol used for the earlier healthy control dataset. Within a given batch, samples were prepared together, multiplexed and sequenced on the same HiSeq lane. In the original analysis: Raw barcoded reads were processed with MIGEC, discarding single-read molecular identifier groups before consensus assembly and CDR3 extraction. VDJtools was used for post-analysis of the clonotype tables, and diversity was normalized by down-sampling every dataset to the size of the smallest sample. To correct batch-related cross-sample contamination, repertoire overlap clustering matched CDR3 amino acid sequences but not nucleotide sequences. The public reads were reprocessed in TCRdb via fastp at Q25 and MiXCR, keeping in-frame beta chains. Duplicate CDR3 protein sequences are folded into a single record with the most common DNA and genes. The V and J calls and clone size are TCRdb's, not the authors'. The sample table lists about 180,000 distinct CDR3 sequences, about 29% of them with a count of one. The ten biggest clones cover roughly 1.6% of the sample.

The V and J genes are TRBV29-1 and TRBJ2-1, and perhaps TRBD2 as D gene, on 5 matching bases. The sequence came from a girl aged 10 to 17 with multiple sclerosis. The material sequenced was blood. The DNA is as follows: TGCAGCGTTTTGGTGGGAGAGGGTAATGAGCAGTTCTTC. This codes for CSVLVGEGNEQFF.